This T cell receptor (beta chain) was retrieved from a study of blood T cell repertoires in COVID-19. Study-level background: Donors in the United States, Italy and Spain gave samples during acute or convalescent COVID-19. Nucleic acid was either cDNA or gDNA, and it came from T cells, B-cell-depleted T cells, or PBMCs.

The authors' processing: Scientists estimated how many nucleated cells there were by amplifying reference gene primers. Clones were sequenced by immunoSEQ multiplex PCR, and TCRdb holds only the in-frame ones, with some missing. V, J and clone size are taken as reported in that table, and D and trimming were inferred from the DNA itself. The sample gives approximately 500,000 clones, 88% of which show up once; less than 2% is in the top ten. V dropped 5 bases and J dropped 8; count of bases not matched to a gene: 13. From germline, CDR1 is GTSNPN and CDR2 SVGIG (reference sequence). The CDR3 runs 15 residues.

The chain combines TRBV30 with TRBJ2-1, with TRBD2 matching over 9 bases. The sequence derives from a woman between 35 and 50 years old who had recovered from COVID-19. The source material was PBMCs or T cells enriched from blood (not recorded which). For the CDR3, the DNA is TGTGCCTGGGCAGGCATAGCGGGAGTACTCCATGAGCAGTTCTTC. Protein product: CAWAGIAGVLHEQFF.